This TCR beta chain was sequenced for a study of blood T cell repertoires in COVID-19. CDR1 is MNHEY, CDR2 SMNVEV, per germline (reference sequence). V lost 5 bases, J lost 3 bases, and 8 bases stayed unmatched. The length of the CDR3 is 15 residues. Some clones are missing from TCRdb's copy, which holds only in-frame ones; the method was immunoSEQ multiplex PCR. Among roughly 250,000 clones, around 87% were seen once, and the ten largest hold less than 3%. The rearrangement uses TRBV27 and TRBJ1-2, with 8 bases identical to TRBD1. The sequence came from a woman aged 50 to 60 with acute or convalescent COVID-19. Source material: peripheral blood. DNA of the CDR3: TGTGCCAGCAGTCACACGACAGGGGCGCACTATGGCTACACCTTC. Its protein is CASSHTTGAHYGYTF.